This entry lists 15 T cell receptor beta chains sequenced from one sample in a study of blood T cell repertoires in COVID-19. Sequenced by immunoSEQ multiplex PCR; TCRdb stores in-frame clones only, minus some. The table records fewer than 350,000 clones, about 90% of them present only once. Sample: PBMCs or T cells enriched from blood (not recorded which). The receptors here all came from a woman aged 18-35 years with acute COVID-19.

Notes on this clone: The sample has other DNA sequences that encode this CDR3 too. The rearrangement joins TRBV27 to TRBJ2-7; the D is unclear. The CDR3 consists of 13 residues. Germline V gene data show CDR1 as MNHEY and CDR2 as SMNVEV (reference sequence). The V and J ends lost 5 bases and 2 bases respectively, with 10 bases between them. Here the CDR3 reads CASSLRHAYEQYF. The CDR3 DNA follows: TGTGCCAGCAGTCTGAGGCACGCCTACGAGCAGTACTTC.

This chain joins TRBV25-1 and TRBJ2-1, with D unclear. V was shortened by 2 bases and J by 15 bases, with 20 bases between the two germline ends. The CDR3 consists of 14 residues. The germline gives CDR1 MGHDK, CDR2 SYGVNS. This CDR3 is CASSEPPSNGRAFF. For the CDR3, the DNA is TGTGCCAGCAGTGAACCCCCCTCGAACGGTAGAGCGTTCTTC.

The CDR3 DNA reads as TGTGCCAGCACTACTAGCGGAGGCCCCTACAATGAGCAGTTCTTC. Translating gives CASTTSGGPYNEQFF. This chain joins TRBV6-5 and TRBJ2-1, with 8 nucleotides matching TRBD2. Germline CDR1 is MNHEY and CDR2 is SVGAGI. V gave up 7 bases and J gave up 2 bases; unmatched junction bases: 7. This CDR3 comprises 15 residues.

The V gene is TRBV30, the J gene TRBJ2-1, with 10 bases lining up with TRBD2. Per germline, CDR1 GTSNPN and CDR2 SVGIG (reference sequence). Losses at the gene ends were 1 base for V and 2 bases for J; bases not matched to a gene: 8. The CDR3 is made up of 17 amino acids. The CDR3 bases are TGTGCCTGGAGTGCAGAAACGCTAGCGGGAGCCTACAATGAGCAGTTCTTC. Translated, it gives CAWSAETLAGAYNEQFF.

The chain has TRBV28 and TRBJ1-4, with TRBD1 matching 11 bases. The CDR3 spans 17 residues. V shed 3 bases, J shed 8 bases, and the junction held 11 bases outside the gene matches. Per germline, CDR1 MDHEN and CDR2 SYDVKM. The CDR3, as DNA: TGTGCCAGCAGTTTCCGGGACAGGGGGTCGCATGAGGAAAAACTGTTTTTT. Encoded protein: CASSFRDRGSHEEKLFF. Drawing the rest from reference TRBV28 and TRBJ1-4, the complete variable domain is DVKVTQSSRYLVKRTGEKVFLECVQDMDHENMFWYRQDPGLGLRLIYFSYDVKMKEKGDIPEGYSVSREKKERFSLILESASTNQTSMYLCASSFRDRGSHEEKLFFGSGTQLSVL.

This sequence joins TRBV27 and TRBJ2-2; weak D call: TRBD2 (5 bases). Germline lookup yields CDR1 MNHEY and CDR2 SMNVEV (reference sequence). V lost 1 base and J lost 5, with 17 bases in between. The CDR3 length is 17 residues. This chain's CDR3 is CASSLWAGGGGTGELFF. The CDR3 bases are TGTGCCAGCAGTTTATGGGCTGGAGGAGGCGGGACCGGGGAGCTGTTTTTT.

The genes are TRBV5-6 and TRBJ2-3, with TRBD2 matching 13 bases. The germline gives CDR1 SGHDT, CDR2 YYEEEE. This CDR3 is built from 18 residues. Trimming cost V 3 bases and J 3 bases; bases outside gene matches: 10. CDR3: CASSSAGLAGLRTDTQYF. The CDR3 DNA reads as TGTGCCAGCAGCTCAGCGGGACTAGCGGGACTTAGGACAGATACGCAGTATTTT.

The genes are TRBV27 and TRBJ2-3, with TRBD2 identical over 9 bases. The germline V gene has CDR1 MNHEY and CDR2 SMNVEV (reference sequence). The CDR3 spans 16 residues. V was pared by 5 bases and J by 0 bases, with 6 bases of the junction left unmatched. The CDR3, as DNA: TGTGCCAGCAGTCCGCGGCTAGCGGGGAGCACAGATACGCAGTATTTT. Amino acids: CASSPRLAGSTDTQYF.

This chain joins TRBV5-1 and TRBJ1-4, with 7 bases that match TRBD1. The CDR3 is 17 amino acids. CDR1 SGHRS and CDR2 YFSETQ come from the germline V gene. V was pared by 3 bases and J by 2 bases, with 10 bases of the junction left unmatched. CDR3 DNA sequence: TGCGCCAGCAGCTCAACGACAGGGTATAGCACTAATGAAAAACTGTTTTTT. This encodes CASSSTTGYSTNEKLFF.

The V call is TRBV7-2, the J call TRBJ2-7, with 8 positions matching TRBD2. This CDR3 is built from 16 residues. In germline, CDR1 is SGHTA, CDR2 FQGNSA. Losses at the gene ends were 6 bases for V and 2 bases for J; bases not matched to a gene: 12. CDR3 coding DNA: TGTGCCAGCAGGTTGACCCACGGGACTAGAGCCTACGAGCAGTACTTC. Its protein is CASRLTHGTRAYEQYF.

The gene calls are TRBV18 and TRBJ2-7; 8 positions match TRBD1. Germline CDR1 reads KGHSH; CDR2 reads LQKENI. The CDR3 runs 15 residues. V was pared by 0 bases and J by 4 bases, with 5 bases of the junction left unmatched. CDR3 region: CASSPPDQGAYEQYF. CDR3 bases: TGTGCCAGCTCACCACCGGATCAGGGGGCATACGAGCAGTACTTC.

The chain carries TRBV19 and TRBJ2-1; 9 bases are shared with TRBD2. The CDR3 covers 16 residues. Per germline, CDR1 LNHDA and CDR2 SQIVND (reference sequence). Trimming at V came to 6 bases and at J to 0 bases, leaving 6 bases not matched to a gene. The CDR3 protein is CASRNLAGSSYNEQFF. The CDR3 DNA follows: TGTGCCAGTAGGAATCTAGCGGGGAGCTCCTACAATGAGCAGTTCTTC.

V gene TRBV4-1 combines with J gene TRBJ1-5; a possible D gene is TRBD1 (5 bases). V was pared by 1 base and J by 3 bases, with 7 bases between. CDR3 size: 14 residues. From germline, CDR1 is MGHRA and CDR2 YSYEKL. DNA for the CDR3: TGCGCCAGCAGCCAAGGGACAAACAATCAGCCCCAGCATTTT. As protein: CASSQGTNNQPQHF.

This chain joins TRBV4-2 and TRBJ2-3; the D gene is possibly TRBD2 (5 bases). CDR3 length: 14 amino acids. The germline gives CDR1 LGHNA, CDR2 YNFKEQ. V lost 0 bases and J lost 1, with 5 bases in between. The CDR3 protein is CASSQDSGTDTQYF. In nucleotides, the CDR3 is TGTGCCAGCAGCCAAGATAGCGGCACAGATACGCAGTATTTT.

CDR3 in amino acids: CASSLKGGAYEQYF. CDR3 coding DNA: TGTGCCAGCAGTTTAAAAGGGGGGGCCTACGAGCAGTACTTC. The chain employs TRBV27 and TRBJ2-7; a weak D match, TRBD2 (7 bases). Trimming shortened V by 2 bases and J by 2 bases, and 10 bases separated the two germline ends. Germline CDR1 reads MNHEY; CDR2 reads SMNVEV (reference sequence). This CDR3 has 14 residues.